A selection of T cell receptor beta chains follows, all from one sample in a study of technical replicates of blood from several donors. Only in-frame clones appear in the TCRdb table, and some are missing; sequencing was by immunoSEQ multiplex PCR. The sample carries about 67,000 clones, about 97% recorded once. Sequenced: T cells isolated from PBMCs. The receptors were gathered from a human donor in good health. The CDR3 runs from the conserved cysteine through the conserved F or W. A D gene is named only where the DNA matches it firmly. Clone size is given for some rows only: seen once, a few or many times, or a class if the clone is expanded.

NA	TRBV7-9	TRBD2	TRBJ2-5	CASSLTKGLAGGIQETQYF
NA	TRBV6-5	NA	TRBJ2-7	CASSSTQAFASYEQYF
NA	TRBV29-1	TRBD1	TRBJ2-7	CSVEQGVGEQYF
NA	TRBV7-2	NA	TRBJ2-3	CASSLAAGDTQYF
NA	TRBV29-1	NA	TRBJ1-3	CSTSGAISGNTIYF
once	TRBV18	NA	TRBJ2-7	CASSPESPYEQYF
NA	TRBV5-1	TRBD1	TRBJ1-1	CASSGQTGGSTEAFF
NA	TRBV7-9	NA	TRBJ1-1	CASPPDSLGTEAFF
NA	TRBV4-3	TRBD2	TRBJ2-7	CASSQGPGLAEYEQYF
NA	TRBV20-1	NA	TRBJ1-2	CSASRVYGYTF
NA	TRBV4-3	TRBD1	TRBJ1-1	CASSQDGDSNTEAFF
NA	TRBV30	NA	TRBJ2-2	CAWSVLPDFTGELFF
NA	TRBV11-2	NA	TRBJ1-4	CASSLRFPQGLNEKLFF
NA	TRBV10-3	TRBD2	TRBJ2-7	CAITGASGNHEQYF
NA	TRBV6-5	TRBD1	TRBJ2-2	CASSYSGGEDGELFF
NA	TRBV6-1	NA	TRBJ1-1	CASTVIQGNTEAFF
NA	TRBV29-1	NA	TRBJ1-2	CSVEAGGGSGYTF
NA	TRBV19	NA	TRBJ1-5	CASSIVAGARNQPQHF
NA	TRBV30	TRBD1	TRBJ1-4	CAWEPGTGGKKLFF
NA	TRBV11-2	TRBD2	TRBJ2-1	CASSWTSGTLNEQFF
NA	TRBV5-4	TRBD1	TRBJ2-7	CASSPDRAEQYF
NA	TRBV7-9	NA	TRBJ2-7	CASSSPTIYEQYF
NA	TRBV6-5	TRBD1	TRBJ2-3	CASRLTGGTADTQYF
NA	TRBV7-9	NA	TRBJ2-3	CASTFSGRGLTDTQYF
once	TRBV7-9	NA	TRBJ1-1	CASSLALGEDAFF
NA	TRBV11-1	NA	TRBJ1-4	CASSSGLQEKLFF
NA	TRBV2	TRBD2	TRBJ2-4	CASSGQGGRRYF
NA	TRBV19	TRBD1	TRBJ1-4	CASIPRLGQGEKLFF
NA	TRBV13	TRBD1	TRBJ1-4	CASSLRGPGTNEKLFF
NA	TRBV5-6	TRBD2	TRBJ2-1	CASSLGASGYNEQFF
once	TRBV13	NA	TRBJ2-7	CASSLGGSYEQYF
NA	TRBV20-1	NA	TRBJ1-4	CSARYSKLFF
NA	TRBV6-1	NA	TRBJ1-2	CASLQVYGYTF
NA	TRBV4-1	NA	TRBJ2-1	CASSPLGLISYNEQFF
NA	TRBV7-2	TRBD1	TRBJ1-2	CASSLVAWIRQGAYSGYTF
NA	TRBV4-3	NA	TRBJ1-2	CASSQEMGDYGYTF
NA	TRBV30	TRBD1	TRBJ1-1	CAWRDRSAEAFF
once	TRBV2	TRBD1	TRBJ2-7	CASSEAPQYRGRWEQYF
NA	TRBV28	TRBD1	TRBJ2-5	CASSLRGPQETQYF
NA	TRBV30	TRBD1	TRBJ2-7	CAWSPLGQVPYEQYF
NA	TRBV6-6	TRBD1	TRBJ2-5	CASSYDRGQQEETQYF